This is a list of T cell receptor beta chains from one sample in a study of cytomegalovirus exposure and HLA in healthy donors. The assay was immunoSEQ multiplex PCR, and TCRdb's table has in-frame clones only and misses some. There are 120,000 to 150,000 clones in the sample, with less than 3% held by the top ten. The sequencing input was PBMCs. These receptors all come from a man between 40 and 49 years old in good health and CMV-seronegative. The CDR3 runs from the conserved cysteine through the conserved F or W. A D gene is named only where the DNA matches it firmly.

d_call	v_call	j_call	cdr3_nt	cdr3_aa
-	TRBV27	TRBJ2-5	TGTGCCAGCAGTCCGCGGGCTTTGTACCAAGAGACCCAGTACTTC	CASSPRALYQETQYF
-	TRBV6-6	TRBJ2-1	TGTGCCAGCAGTTACGCGGACAGTAACAATGAGCAGTTCTTC	CASSYADSNNEQFF
-	TRBV6-1	TRBJ1-2	TGTGCCAGCAGTGAATGGGAGGGATATGGCTACACCTTC	CASSEWEGYGYTF
-	TRBV5-4	TRBJ2-1	TGTGCCAGCAGCGGCTTTTCCCCGGGACTGGGGTACAATGAGCAGTTCTTC	CASSGFSPGLGYNEQFF
-	TRBV5-5	TRBJ1-1	TGTGCCAGCAGCTTGGCCGCAGGGATTTCCACTGAAGCTTTCTTT	CASSLAAGISTEAFF
TRBD1	TRBV28	TRBJ1-1	TGTGCCAGCAGTTCTTTGGGACAGCAGAACACTGAAGCTTTCTTT	CASSSLGQQNTEAFF
-	TRBV6-5	TRBJ1-1	TGTGCCAGCAGTCGAGGAGAACATACTGAAGCTTTCTTT	CASSRGEHTEAFF
TRBD1	TRBV9	TRBJ1-1	TGTGCCAGCAGCGTAGGACAGGGGGTAAACACTGAAGCTTTCTTT	CASSVGQGVNTEAFF
TRBD2	TRBV27	TRBJ2-1	TGTGCCAGCGGCCTCACGGCGGGGGGCTTGTATGAGCAGTTCTTC	CASGLTAGGLYEQFF
TRBD1	TRBV28	TRBJ1-5	TGTGCCAGCAGTGCCGGGACAGGCCGCGGGCCCCAGCATTTT	CASSAGTGRGPQHF